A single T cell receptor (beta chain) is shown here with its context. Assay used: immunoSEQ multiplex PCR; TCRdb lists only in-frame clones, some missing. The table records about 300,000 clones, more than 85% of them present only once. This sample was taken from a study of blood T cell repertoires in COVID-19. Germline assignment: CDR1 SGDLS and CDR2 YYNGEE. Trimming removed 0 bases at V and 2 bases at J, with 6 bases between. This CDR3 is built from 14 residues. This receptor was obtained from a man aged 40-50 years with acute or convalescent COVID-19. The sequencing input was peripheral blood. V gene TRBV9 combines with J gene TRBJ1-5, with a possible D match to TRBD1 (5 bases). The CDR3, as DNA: TGTGCCAGCAGCGTAGGGGGGGGCAATCAGCCCCAGCATTTT. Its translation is CASSVGGGNQPQHF.